These 16 T cell receptor beta chains originate from one sample sequenced in a study of a mutant IDH1 vaccine in newly diagnosed glioma. Sample time point: baseline, week 1 (first vaccination visit). Specified treatment: pre-vaccination baseline after standard-of-care therapy. Assay: immunoSEQ multiplex PCR; the TCRdb copy retains only in-frame clones and omits some. The sample carries 45,000 to 70,000 clones, 75% to 95% recorded once. The sample in question was PBMCs, obtained from a glioma patient treated with radiotherapy, temozolomide or both. These receptors came from a man in his forties or fifties with glioma.

The chain links TRBV2 to TRBJ2-1, with D unclear. The CDR3 loop spans 13 amino acids. Looked up from germline, CDR1 is SNHLY and CDR2 is FYNNEI. The V end lost 7 bases, the J end lost 2 bases, and 9 bases lay between the germline ends. The CDR3 coding sequence is TGTGCCAGCAACAGAGTCACCTACAATGAGCAGTTCTTC. Its translation is CASNRVTYNEQFF.

The chain couples TRBV19 to TRBJ1-5; possible D gene TRBD1, 6 bases. V gave up 3 bases and J gave up 4 bases, with 7 bases separating them. The CDR3 loop spans 13 amino acids. Germline CDR1 reads LNHDA; CDR2 reads SQIVND (reference sequence). The CDR3 coding sequence is TGTGCCAGTAGTATGACAGGAAATCAGCCCCAGCATTTT. Protein sequence: CASSMTGNQPQHF. Looking up the rest from reference TRBV19 and TRBJ1-5 gives the full variable domain: DGGITQSPKYLFRKEGQNVTLSCEQNLNHDAMYWYRQDPGQGLRLIYYSQIVNDFQKGDIAEGYSVSREKKESFPLTVTSAQKNPTAFYLCASSMTGNQPQHFGDGTRLSIL.

This chain connects TRBV19 to TRBJ2-5; 12 bases line up with TRBD1. CDR1 LNHDA and CDR2 SQIVND come from the germline V gene (reference sequence). V shed 8 bases and J 2 bases; nucleotides not matched to a gene: 6. This CDR3 comprises 15 residues. The CDR3 DNA reads as TGTGCCAGTTCCGGGACAGGGGGCGGTCAAGAGACCCAGTACTTC. It codes for CASSGTGGGQETQYF.

This sequence joins TRBV6-5 and TRBJ1-5, with 8 positions matching TRBD1. This CDR3 has 15 residues. Germline loops: CDR1 MNHEY, CDR2 SVGAGI. The J segment lost 3 bases and the V segment lost 5 bases, leaving 6 bases of the junction unmatched. In nucleotides, the CDR3 is TGTGCCAGCAGTGCCGGGACAGGTACCAATCAGCCCCAGCATTTT. Protein sequence: CASSAGTGTNQPQHF.

The J gene is TRBJ2-1, the V gene TRBV9, with D maybe TRBD2 (6 bases). CDR1 is SGDLS and CDR2 is YYNGEE in the germline V gene. V was trimmed by 3 bases and J by 3 bases, leaving 10 bases between them. This CDR3 is 14 amino acids long. The CDR3 loop reads CASSDGTVYNEQFF. The CDR3 DNA reads as TGTGCCAGCAGCGACGGGACTGTCTACAATGAGCAGTTCTTC.

The J gene is TRBJ1-5, the V gene TRBV10-1, with TRBD1 matching 7 bases. This CDR3 has 13 residues. Trimming at V came to 8 bases and at J to 5 bases, leaving 6 bases not matched to a gene. The germline CDR1 and CDR2 sequences are WNHNN and SYGVQD (reference sequence). The CDR3 DNA follows: TGCGCCAGCTCAGACAGGGTGGATCAGCCCCAGCATTTT. It specifies CASSDRVDQPQHF.

This clone was counted between two and nine times. The CDR3 loop is CASRRPGFRVYGYTF. DNA of the CDR3: TGTGCCAGCCGCCGGCCCGGTTTCCGGGTCTATGGCTACACCTTC. This chain links TRBV6-1 with TRBJ1-2; D not certain. The length of the CDR3 is 15 residues. V was clipped by 8 bases and J by 4 bases, with 20 bases between them. Per germline, CDR1 MNHNS and CDR2 SASEGT.

The CDR3 loop reads CASRALNRGLNTEAFF. The CDR3 region has the DNA TGTGCCAGTAGGGCCCTTAACAGGGGGCTTAACACTGAAGCTTTCTTT. This chain joins TRBV19 and TRBJ1-1; the match to TRBD1 covers 9 bases. The CDR3 is 16 residues long. Trimming removed 6 bases from V and 2 bases from J; junction bases left unmatched: 10. CDR1 is LNHDA, CDR2 SQIVND, per germline (reference sequence).

This chain links TRBV2 with TRBJ2-7; 8 bases match TRBD2. With 7 bases clipped from V and 2 bases from J, the junction kept 19 bases outside the gene matches. This CDR3 has 18 residues. Germline values: CDR1 SNHLY, CDR2 FYNNEI. The CDR3 protein is CASKGGRSSGSATYEQYF. The CDR3 bases are TGTGCCAGCAAGGGGGGAAGGTCGAGCGGGAGCGCTACCTACGAGCAGTACTTC.

V and J are TRBV5-6 and TRBJ1-4; no definite D call. Germline V gives CDR1 SGHDT, CDR2 YYEEEE. The V gene lost 3 bases and the J gene lost 7 bases, with 10 bases spanning the gap. The CDR3 sequence is 13 residues long. The CDR3 nucleotides read TGTGCCAGCAGCTCGGGAACCAGTGAAAAACTGTTTTTT. Protein: CASSSGTSEKLFF.

This clone has more than one count but fewer than ten. The rearrangement uses TRBV6-5 and TRBJ2-4; a possible D gene is TRBD2 (5 bases). Looked up from germline, CDR1 is MNHEY and CDR2 is SVGAGI. There are 13 residues in the CDR3. Trimming took 10 bases from V and 1 from J, leaving 11 bases between them. As DNA, the CDR3 is TGTGCCACCCGGGAACTTGCCAAAAACATTCAGTACTTC. Protein: CATRELAKNIQYF.

The V gene is TRBV13, the J gene TRBJ1-2; tentatively, D is TRBD1 (6 bases). This CDR3 is built from 12 residues. Germline values: CDR1 PRHDT, CDR2 FYEKMQ (reference sequence). V shed 11 bases and J shed 4 bases, with 14 bases lying between them. CDR3 protein: CAAFGGLYGYTF. For the CDR3, the DNA is TGTGCCGCCTTTGGGGGGCTCTATGGCTACACCTTC. Full variable domain (rest looked up from reference TRBV13 and TRBJ1-2): AAGVIQSPRHLIKEKRETATLKCYPIPRHDTVYWYQQGPGQDPQFLISFYEKMQSDKGSIPDRFSAQQFSDYHSELNMSSLELGDSALYFCAAFGGLYGYTFGSGTRLTVV.

The chain combines TRBV5-6 with TRBJ1-2; 7 bases fit TRBD1. The length of the CDR3 is 17 residues. Germline values: CDR1 SGHDT, CDR2 YYEEEE. Trimming cost V 0 bases and J 7 bases; bases outside gene matches: 15. The CDR3 DNA is TGTGCCAGCAGCTTGGAATTGGCAGGGGGTCTTTCTGCTGGCTACACCTTC. This gives the protein CASSLELAGGLSAGYTF.

The chain employs TRBV9 and TRBJ1-2, with D tentatively TRBD1 (5 bases). The V end lost 3 bases, the J end lost 0 bases, and 9 bases lay between the germline ends. The CDR3 has 14 residues. CDR1 and CDR2 from the germline V gene are SGDLS and YYNGEE. The CDR3 reads CASSADTANYGYTF. CDR3 nucleotides: TGTGCCAGCAGCGCGGACACAGCTAACTATGGCTACACCTTC.

The chain employs TRBV5-1 and TRBJ2-2; TRBD1 is a possible D gene (6 bases). Deletions cut 3 bases from V and 0 bases from J, with 12 bases between. Per the germline V gene, CDR1 is SGHRS and CDR2 is YFSETQ. The CDR3 consists of 16 residues. This CDR3 is CASSSRDTTNTGELFF. The CDR3 region has the DNA TGCGCCAGCAGCTCCAGGGACACGACGAACACCGGGGAGCTGTTTTTT.

The CDR3 loop is CASREGRGPPQHF. DNA of the CDR3: TGTGCCAGCAGAGAGGGTAGGGGACCGCCCCAGCATTTT. The rearrangement uses TRBV6-1 and TRBJ1-5, with a tentative D call TRBD1 (5 bases). This CDR3 is built from 13 residues. Germline assignment: CDR1 MNHNS and CDR2 SASEGT. V was shortened by 6 bases and J by 9 bases, with 15 bases between the two germline ends.